This T cell receptor beta chain is from a study of blood T cells in healthy people across ages. Whole-study results and caveats: In long-lived donors, naive CD4+ cell counts and diversity exceeded those of aged donors.

There are 14 residues in the CDR3. CDR1 and CDR2 (germline): SGHRS, YFSETQ. V dropped 2 bases and J dropped 7 bases, with 13 bases sitting between them. Together with a sample-barcoded 5' primer, a J-beta primer mix was included in a second PCR lasting about 6 to 11 cycles. A 12-random-nucleotide template-switch adaptor tagged each cDNA molecule. TCRdb ran MiXCR on the 5' RACE reads and lists one entry per CDR3 protein. The table shows about 570,000 distinct CDR3 sequences, with 25% to 30% occurring only once. Of note for this clonotype: Its antigen is not known.

Each donor's blood draw was roughly 9.5 milliliters of peripheral blood. This clonotype originated in an older woman in good health. The rearrangement uses TRBV5-1 and TRBJ2-1; D tentatively fits TRBD1 or TRBD2 (5 bases each). Material: blood. Here the CDR3 reads CASSLGDPQNEQFF. The DNA for the CDR3 is TGCGCCAGCAGCTTAGGGGACCCTCAGAATGAGCAGTTCTTC.